This TCR beta chain was captured in a study of regulatory T cells in long-lasting Graves disease (dated by TCRdb to about 2021). The study in broad terms: To count as having persistent Graves' disease, a patient had to have received antithyroid drug treatment for over 5 years with TSH receptor autoantibodies remaining persistently positive. This study used TCR sequencing and RNA sequencing of peripheral blood to compare persistent Graves' disease patients against newly diagnosed Graves' disease patients. The study was registered as a clinical trial and conducted in China. A total of roughly 33 samples underwent TCR sequencing: around 13 from persistent and roughly 20 from newly diagnosed Graves' disease patients. In the clinical cohort, patients with persistent Graves' disease had used antithyroid drugs for an average of roughly ten years. Overall study outcomes, separate from this receptor: Persistent Graves' disease patients showed lower TCR Shannon entropy and fewer highly expanded clones than newly diagnosed patients, suggesting clonal expansion. Peripheral blood alone was examined, since thyroid tissue, which constituted the primary lesion, could not be accessed. The small sample size was acknowledged by the authors as a limitation that may reduce accuracy. More public clonotypes were shared among persistent patients (fewer than 3,000) than among newly diagnosed patients (roughly 1,000). Sequencing and analysis were restricted to the TCR beta chain.

This specimen's time point label, per the study, means: persistent/refractory GD, antithyroid drugs over 5 years with positive TRAb. For both TCR sequencing and RNA sequencing, RNA was extracted from PBMCs in TRIzol. Graves' disease was diagnosed according to American Thyroid Association guidelines. Recruitment of patients was carried out at an endocrinology department in Xi'an, China. Each patient gave about 8.1 milliliters of peripheral blood, collected in an EDTA anticoagulant tube. PBMCs were isolated by Ficoll Paque Plus density gradient separation without further T cell sorting. An Agilent 2100 Bioanalyzer and agarose gel were used to check RNA quality, while a NanoDrop 2000 measured RNA concentration. Comment on this clonotype: The clone's antigen remains unknown. No base quality information exists; no much larger clone differs at one position.

The library was prepared using multiplex PCR. For sequencing, an Illumina HiSeq 4000 was employed. CDR3 regions were amplified by Arm-PCR with iRepertoire HTBI primers to construct TCR beta libraries. PCR products were gel purified before sequencing. Regarding the original processing steps: A total of 60 to 80 TRBV and 14 TRBJ segments were identified across samples and were used for gene usage analysis of CDR3 amino acid clonotypes. COPE and FqMerger were used to merge the filtered high-quality paired reads into contigs. BLAST was used to align contigs to the IMGT TRBV, TRBD and TRBJ reference genes, and CDR3 was defined following IMGT. Any clonotype with a frequency above 0.1% was counted as a highly expanded clone. Shannon entropy was used to measure repertoire diversity, and the Gini coefficient was used to measure V-J evenness. A clonotype found in more than one individual was treated as public. Using fastp trimming at Q25 and MiXCR clonotype assembly, TCRdb reanalyzed the public sequencing data and kept in-frame beta chains. Rows are unified per CDR3 protein, each entry keeping the most common DNA and genes. For this entry, the V and J calls and clone size follow TCRdb and not the study's own pipeline. This sample is represented by 310,000 or so distinct CDR3 sequences; roughly 21% of them were singletons. 29% of the sample belongs to the ten largest clones.

The sample here was peripheral blood mononuclear cells (PBMCs), taken when the disease was refractory, from a patient treated with antithyroid drugs. This sequence originates from a female donor with Graves disease.

The CDR3 reads as follows: CATSSLAGFETQYF. DNA sequence: TGTGCCACCAGCAGCTTAGCAGGGTTCGAGACCCAGTACTTC. The chain is made from TRBV15 and TRBJ2-5, with TRBD1 tentatively as D gene (5 bases match). The germline V gene (reference sequence) provides CDR1 LNHNV and CDR2 YYDKDF. The CDR3 numbers 14 residues from cysteine through phenylalanine. Here the CDR3 DNA is all that survives: 42 bases in frame from base 1. Trimming at the junction amounts to 3 bases on V and 5 bases on J, and the germline ends lie 13 bases apart.